Following are 19 T cell receptor beta chains from one sample sequenced in a study of cytomegalovirus exposure and HLA in healthy donors (dated by TCRdb to the late 2010s). Library prep was done by the immunoSEQ multiplex PCR assay. A mixture of 60 forward primers for TCR Vbeta segments and 13 reverse primers for TCR Jbeta segments was used in the multiplex PCR. TCRdb's version of the immuneACCESS table is confined to in-frame rearrangements and falls short of the full clone set. An unresolved V gene accounts for under half of the shortfall where checked; the remainder is of unknown origin. This sample comprises 150,000 to 200,000 clones, around 81% of them detected only once. Around 1.9% of the sample rests with the top ten. Sequences were obtained from PBMCs. Every receptor here comes from a man in his late teens or twenties in good health and CMV-seronegative.

This rearrangement joins TRBV9 to TRBJ1-1; D unresolved. With 5 bases removed from V and 1 base from J, the gap between germline ends came to 6 bases. The CDR3 has 12 residues. Germline lookup yields CDR1 SGDLS and CDR2 YYNGEE. The CDR3, as DNA: TGTGCCAGCAGTACACAGAACACTGAAGCTTTCTTT. Translated: CASSTQNTEAFF.

The chain has TRBV11-2 and TRBJ2-5; 11 bases are shared with TRBD2. J lost 5 bases, V lost 3 bases, and 17 bases had no gene match. There are 19 residues in the CDR3. Germline V gene data show CDR1 as SGHAT and CDR2 as FQNNGV. This CDR3 is CASSFSPGLAGGKGETQYF. The CDR3 bases are TGTGCCAGCAGCTTCTCCCCGGGTCTAGCGGGAGGAAAGGGGGAGACCCAGTACTTC.

This chain joins TRBV18 and TRBJ2-3, with 9 bases aligning to TRBD2. CDR3 length equals 17 residues. V lost 2 bases, J lost 3 bases, and 9 bases stayed unmatched. Per the germline V gene, CDR1 is KGHSH and CDR2 is LQKENI. The CDR3 sequence is CASSPVQAGGWTDTQYF. DNA for the CDR3: TGTGCCAGCTCACCAGTTCAAGCGGGGGGTTGGACAGATACGCAGTATTTT.

This chain joins TRBV19 and TRBJ2-7, with 10 nucleotides matching TRBD1. Germline V gene data show CDR1 as LNHDA and CDR2 as SQIVND (reference sequence). V lost 4 bases, J lost 4 bases, and 4 bases stayed unmatched. The CDR3 is made up of 14 amino acids. The CDR3 here is CASSTPGQGYEQYF. The CDR3 region has the DNA TGTGCCAGTAGTACTCCGGGACAGGGGTACGAGCAGTACTTC.

This chain joins TRBV5-6 and TRBJ1-5; the D gene is possibly TRBD1 (6 bases). Looked up from germline, CDR1 is SGHDT and CDR2 is YYEEEE. This CDR3 spans 14 amino acids. V lost 4 bases and J lost 3, with 11 bases in between. The CDR3 spells CASSTGQINQPQHF. The CDR3 DNA follows: TGTGCCAGCAGCACGGGACAAATCAATCAGCCCCAGCATTTT.

The gene calls are TRBV2 and TRBJ2-5; 7 bases are shared with TRBD1. Germline V gene sequence: CDR1 SNHLY, CDR2 FYNNEI. V dropped 4 bases and J dropped 2; count of bases not matched to a gene: 7. The CDR3 totals 15 residues. The CDR3 DNA sequence: TGTGCCAGCAGTGGTCATGGGACAGAACAAGAGACCCAGTACTTC. Amino acids: CASSGHGTEQETQYF.

This clone appeared a single time. The rearrangement links TRBV5-1 to TRBJ1-1; the D gene is possibly TRBD1 (5 bases). Between the trimmed V and J ends, which lost 1 base and 5 bases, there was a span of 12 bases. Germline assignment: CDR1 SGHRS and CDR2 YFSETQ. The CDR3 contains 14 residues. CDR3 loop: CASSLSGEGTEAFF. The CDR3 bases are TGCGCCAGCAGCTTGTCGGGGGAAGGGACTGAAGCTTTCTTT.

The chain joins TRBV6-6 to TRBJ1-6, with a possible D match to TRBD1 (6 bases). The CDR3 runs to 14 residues. Germline V gene lookup returns CDR1 MNHNY and CDR2 SVGAGI (reference sequence). V lost 7 bases and J 13 bases, leaving 20 bases between the germline ends. This CDR3 reads CASTQGQPPLPLHF. The CDR3 region has the DNA TGTGCCAGCACCCAGGGACAACCGCCCCTGCCCCTCCACTTT.

The V and J genes are TRBV30 and TRBJ2-2; D perhaps matches TRBD2 (5 bases). In germline, CDR1 is GTSNPN, CDR2 SVGIG (reference sequence). The CDR3 is 14 amino acids. V gave up 5 bases and J gave up 4 bases, with 14 bases separating them. CDR3 loop: CAWALGSGTGELFF. Written as DNA, the CDR3 is TGTGCCTGGGCCCTAGGCAGCGGCACCGGGGAGCTGTTTTTT. Together with reference TRBV30 and TRBJ2-2, the CDR3 gives the full variable domain: SQTIHQWPATLVQPVGSPLSLECTVEGTSNPNLYWYRQAAGRGLQLLFYSVGIGQISSEVPQNLSASRPQDRQFILSSKKLLLSDSGFYLCAWALGSGTGELFFGEGSRLTVL.

The V call is TRBV5-1, the J call TRBJ1-1; perhaps TRBD1 as D (5 bases). Trimming took 0 bases from V and 5 from J, leaving 8 bases between them. Germline V lookup: CDR1 SGHRS, CDR2 YFSETQ. This CDR3 spans 13 amino acids. This CDR3 is CASSLEGTTEAFF. The CDR3, as DNA: TGCGCCAGCAGCTTGGAAGGGACTACTGAAGCTTTCTTT.

This rearrangement joins TRBV27 to TRBJ1-1, with D possibly matching TRBD1 (5 bases). Trimming pared 1 base from V and 5 bases from J, leaving 11 bases between. From germline, CDR1 is MNHEY and CDR2 SMNVEV (reference sequence). This CDR3 spans 14 amino acids. CDR3 amino acids: CASSLFGGKTEAFF. The DNA for the CDR3 is TGTGCCAGCAGTTTATTTGGGGGGAAGACTGAAGCTTTCTTT.

This chain joins TRBV6-6 and TRBJ2-3; D is perhaps TRBD2 (5 bases). This CDR3 is 16 amino acids long. Germline V gene lookup returns CDR1 MNHNY and CDR2 SVGAGI (reference sequence). V was cut by 2 bases and J by 0 bases, with 12 bases left in between. The CDR3 bases are TGTGCCAGCAGTTACCCCGGGGTCGTTAGCACAGATACGCAGTATTTT. It is translated as CASSYPGVVSTDTQYF.

Details on this clone: The identical CDR3 is also encoded by other nucleotide sequences in the sample. The V call is TRBV9, the J call TRBJ1-3, with D unclear. Per germline, CDR1 SGDLS and CDR2 YYNGEE. V shed 0 bases and J shed 0 bases, with 7 bases lying between them. The CDR3 is 15 amino acids. CDR3 DNA: TGTGCCAGCAGCGTAGATCCGGGCTCTGGAAACACCATATATTTT. It is translated as CASSVDPGSGNTIYF.

The gene calls are TRBV7-9 and TRBJ2-4; 8 positions agree with TRBD1. The length of the CDR3 is 18 residues. With V trimmed by 1 base and J by 4 bases, 12 bases remained unmatched. The germline CDR1 and CDR2 sequences are SEHNR and FQNEAQ (reference sequence). The CDR3 DNA reads as TGTGCCAGCAGCTTAGAGTACGGACAGGGTAGGGGTAAAAACATTCAGTACTTC. Encoded protein: CASSLEYGQGRGKNIQYF.

This chain connects TRBV18 to TRBJ1-4; TRBD1 is a possible D gene (5 bases). V gave up 6 bases and J gave up 0 bases, with 8 bases separating them. Germline CDR1 and CDR2: KGHSH and LQKENI. The CDR3 has 14 amino acids. CDR3 sequence reads: CASSQGTTNEKLFF. The CDR3 DNA reads TGTGCCAGCTCCCAGGGAACAACTAATGAAAAACTGTTTTTT.

The chain joins TRBV5-6 to TRBJ2-7; D possibly corresponds to TRBD2 (7 bases). Germline values: CDR1 SGHDT, CDR2 YYEEEE. Trimming took 3 bases from V and 3 from J, leaving 10 bases between them. The CDR3 sequence is 13 residues long. In nucleotides, the CDR3 is TGTGCCAGCAGCTCCGGGGGGCGCTACGAGCAGTACTTC. Translating it yields CASSSGGRYEQYF.

Only a few counts were recorded for this clone. This chain connects TRBV9 to TRBJ2-2, with a tentative D call TRBD2 (6 bases). CDR3 length equals 13 residues. Trimming cost V 6 bases and J 4 bases, with 10 bases left between them. Germline CDR1 and CDR2: SGDLS and YYNGEE. The CDR3 sequence is CASTGRSTGELFF. For the CDR3, the DNA is TGTGCCAGCACCGGGAGAAGCACCGGGGAGCTGTTTTTT.

The chain recombines TRBV4-3 with TRBJ1-3; no firm D call. Germline CDR1 is LGHNA and CDR2 is YSLEER. V was shortened by 0 bases and J by 0 bases, with 9 bases between the two germline ends. This CDR3 comprises 16 residues. CDR3 coding DNA: TGCGCCAGCAGCCAAGATCGGTTCCTCTCTGGAAACACCATATATTTT. Its protein product is CASSQDRFLSGNTIYF.

The chain combines TRBV9 with TRBJ1-2, with 12 bases matching TRBD1. The CDR3 is made up of 16 amino acids. Germline V CDR1 and CDR2: SGDLS, YYNGEE. With 4 bases clipped from V and 4 bases from J, the junction kept 8 bases outside the gene matches. CDR3 sequence reads: CASSPRGTGGVYGYTF. The CDR3 DNA reads as TGTGCCAGCAGCCCAAGGGGGACAGGGGGCGTCTATGGCTACACCTTC.